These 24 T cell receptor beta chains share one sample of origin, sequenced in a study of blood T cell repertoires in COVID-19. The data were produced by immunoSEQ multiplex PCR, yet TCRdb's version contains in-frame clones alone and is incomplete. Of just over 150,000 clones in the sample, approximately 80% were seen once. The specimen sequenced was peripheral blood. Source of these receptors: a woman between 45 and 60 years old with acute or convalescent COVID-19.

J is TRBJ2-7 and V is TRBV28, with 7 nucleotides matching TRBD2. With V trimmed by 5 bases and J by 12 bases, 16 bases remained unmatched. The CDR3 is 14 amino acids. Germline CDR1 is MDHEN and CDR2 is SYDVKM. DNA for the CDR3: TGTGCCAGCAGTGTGGGAGGGGAGGGTCGCGGTCCGTACTTC. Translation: CASSVGGEGRGPYF.

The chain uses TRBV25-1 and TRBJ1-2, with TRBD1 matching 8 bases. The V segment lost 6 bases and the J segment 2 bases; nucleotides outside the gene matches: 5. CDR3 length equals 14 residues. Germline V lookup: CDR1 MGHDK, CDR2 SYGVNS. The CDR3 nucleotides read TGTGCCAGCAGGAGGGGACAGGAGAACTATGGCTACACCTTC. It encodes CASRRGQENYGYTF.

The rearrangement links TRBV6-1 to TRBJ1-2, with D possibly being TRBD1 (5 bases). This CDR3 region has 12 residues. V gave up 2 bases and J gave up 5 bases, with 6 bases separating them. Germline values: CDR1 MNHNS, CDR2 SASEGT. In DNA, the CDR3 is TGTGCCAGCAGTGAAAGGGGTTATGGCTACACCTTC. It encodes CASSERGYGYTF.

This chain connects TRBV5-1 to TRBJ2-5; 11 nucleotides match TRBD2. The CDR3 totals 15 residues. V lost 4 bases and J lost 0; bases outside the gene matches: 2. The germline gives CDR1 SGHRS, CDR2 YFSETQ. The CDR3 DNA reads TGCGCCAGCAGCCGACTAGCGGGGTACCAAGAGACCCAGTACTTC. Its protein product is CASSRLAGYQETQYF.

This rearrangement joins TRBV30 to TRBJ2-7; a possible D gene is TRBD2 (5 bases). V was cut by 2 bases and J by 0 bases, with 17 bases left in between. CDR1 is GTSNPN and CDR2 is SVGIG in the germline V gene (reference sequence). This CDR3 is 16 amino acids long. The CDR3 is CAWSLIPSEVSYEQYF. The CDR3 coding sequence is TGTGCCTGGAGTCTTATCCCTTCGGAGGTCTCCTACGAGCAGTACTTC.

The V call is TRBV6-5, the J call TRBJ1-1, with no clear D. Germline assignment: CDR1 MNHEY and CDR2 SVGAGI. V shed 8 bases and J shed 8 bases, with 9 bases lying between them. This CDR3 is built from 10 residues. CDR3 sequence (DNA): TGTGCCAGCTTTTCCGGGGAAGCTTTCTTT. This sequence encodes CASFSGEAFF.

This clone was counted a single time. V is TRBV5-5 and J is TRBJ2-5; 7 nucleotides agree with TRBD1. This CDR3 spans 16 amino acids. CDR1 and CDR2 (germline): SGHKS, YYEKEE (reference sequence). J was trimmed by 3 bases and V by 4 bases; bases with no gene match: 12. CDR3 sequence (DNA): TGTGCCAGCAGCACAGGGGCACTGACAGCAAAAGAGACCCAGTACTTC. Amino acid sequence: CASSTGALTAKETQYF.

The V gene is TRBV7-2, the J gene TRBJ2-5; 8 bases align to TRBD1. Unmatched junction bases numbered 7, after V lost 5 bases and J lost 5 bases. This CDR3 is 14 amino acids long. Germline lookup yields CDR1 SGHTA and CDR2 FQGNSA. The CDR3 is CASSVTGVAETQYF. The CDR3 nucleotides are TGTGCCAGCAGCGTGACAGGGGTTGCCGAGACCCAGTACTTC.

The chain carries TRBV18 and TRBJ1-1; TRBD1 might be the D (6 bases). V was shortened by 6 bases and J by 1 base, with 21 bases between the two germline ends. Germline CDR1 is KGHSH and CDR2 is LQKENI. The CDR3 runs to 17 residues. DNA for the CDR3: TGTGCCAGCTCCGCCCAATTAACAGGGAACGAGAACACTGAAGCTTTCTTT. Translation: CASSAQLTGNENTEAFF. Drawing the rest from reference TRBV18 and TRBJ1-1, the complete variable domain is NAGVMQNPRHLVRRRGQEARLRCSPMKGHSHVYWYRQLPEEGLKFMVYLQKENIIDESGMPKERFSAEFPKEGPSILRIQQVVRGDSAAYFCASSAQLTGNENTEAFFGQGTRLTVV.

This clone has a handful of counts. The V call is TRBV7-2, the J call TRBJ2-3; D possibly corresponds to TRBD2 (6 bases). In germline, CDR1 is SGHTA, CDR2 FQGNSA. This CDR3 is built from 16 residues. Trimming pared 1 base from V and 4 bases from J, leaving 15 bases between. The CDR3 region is CASSLGASSGADTQYF. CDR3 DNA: TGTGCCAGCAGCTTAGGGGCTAGCTCGGGAGCAGATACGCAGTATTTT.

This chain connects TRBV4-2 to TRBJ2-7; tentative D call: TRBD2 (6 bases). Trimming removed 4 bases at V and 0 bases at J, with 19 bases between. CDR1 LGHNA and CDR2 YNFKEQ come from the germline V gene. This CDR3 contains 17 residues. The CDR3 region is CASSRPPGGDSSYEQYF. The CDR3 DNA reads TGTGCCAGCAGCCGCCCCCCGGGCGGGGATAGCTCCTACGAGCAGTACTTC.

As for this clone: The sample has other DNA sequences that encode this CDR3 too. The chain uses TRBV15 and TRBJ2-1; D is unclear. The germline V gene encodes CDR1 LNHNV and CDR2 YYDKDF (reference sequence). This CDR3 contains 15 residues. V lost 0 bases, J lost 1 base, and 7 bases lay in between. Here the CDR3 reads CATSRDPSSYNEQFF. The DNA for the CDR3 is TGTGCCACCAGCAGAGATCCGTCTTCCTACAATGAGCAGTTCTTC.

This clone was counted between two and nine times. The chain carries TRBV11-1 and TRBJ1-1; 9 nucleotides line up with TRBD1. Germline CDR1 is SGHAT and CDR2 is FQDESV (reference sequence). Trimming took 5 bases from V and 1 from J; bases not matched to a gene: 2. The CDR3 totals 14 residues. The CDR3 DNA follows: TGTGCCAGCAGCCGGGGACAGGGGAACACTGAAGCTTTCTTT. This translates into CASSRGQGNTEAFF.

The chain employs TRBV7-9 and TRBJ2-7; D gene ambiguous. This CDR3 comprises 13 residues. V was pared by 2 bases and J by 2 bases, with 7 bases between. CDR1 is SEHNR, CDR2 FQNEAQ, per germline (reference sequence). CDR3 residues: CASSLTRTYEQYF. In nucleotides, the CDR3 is TGTGCCAGCAGCTTAACAAGAACCTACGAGCAGTACTTC. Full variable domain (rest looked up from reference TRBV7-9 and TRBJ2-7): DTGVSQNPRHKITKRGQNVTFRCDPISEHNRLYWYRQTLGQGPEFLTYFQNEAQLEKSRLLSDRFSAERPKGSFSTLEIQRTEQGDSAMYLCASSLTRTYEQYFGPGTRLTVT.

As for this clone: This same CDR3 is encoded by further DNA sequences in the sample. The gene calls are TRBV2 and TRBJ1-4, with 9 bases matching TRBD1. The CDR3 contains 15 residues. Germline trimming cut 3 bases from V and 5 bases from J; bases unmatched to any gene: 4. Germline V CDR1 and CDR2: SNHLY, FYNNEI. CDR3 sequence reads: CASSEGGQGNEKLFF. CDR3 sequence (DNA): TGTGCCAGCAGTGAGGGTGGACAGGGGAATGAAAAACTGTTTTTT.

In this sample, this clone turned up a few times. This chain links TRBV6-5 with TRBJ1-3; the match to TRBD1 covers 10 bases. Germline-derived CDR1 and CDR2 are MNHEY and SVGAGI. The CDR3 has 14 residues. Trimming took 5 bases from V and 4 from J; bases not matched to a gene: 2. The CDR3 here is CASSRTGGGNTIYF. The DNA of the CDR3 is TGTGCCAGCAGTAGGACAGGGGGAGGAAACACCATATATTTT.

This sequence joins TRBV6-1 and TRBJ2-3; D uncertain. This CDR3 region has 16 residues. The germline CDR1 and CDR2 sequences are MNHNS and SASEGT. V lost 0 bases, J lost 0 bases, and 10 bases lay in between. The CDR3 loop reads CASSEAVRISTDTQYF. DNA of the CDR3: TGTGCCAGCAGTGAAGCGGTGCGGATAAGCACAGATACGCAGTATTTT.

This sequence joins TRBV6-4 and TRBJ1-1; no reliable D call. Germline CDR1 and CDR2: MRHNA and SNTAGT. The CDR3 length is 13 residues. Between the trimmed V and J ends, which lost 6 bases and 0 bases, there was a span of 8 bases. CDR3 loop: CASSREMNTEAFF. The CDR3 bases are TGTGCCAGCAGCCGGGAGATGAACACTGAAGCTTTCTTT.

In DNA form, the CDR3 reads TGCGCCAGCAGGCGACAGGAGTACACCGGGGAGCTGTTTTTT. This sequence encodes CASRRQEYTGELFF. This chain uses TRBV23-1 with TRBJ2-2; D perhaps matches TRBD1 (6 bases). TRBV23-1 is given ORF status, its function remaining uncertain. Deletions cut 6 bases from V and 3 bases from J, with 11 bases between. This CDR3 has 14 amino acids.

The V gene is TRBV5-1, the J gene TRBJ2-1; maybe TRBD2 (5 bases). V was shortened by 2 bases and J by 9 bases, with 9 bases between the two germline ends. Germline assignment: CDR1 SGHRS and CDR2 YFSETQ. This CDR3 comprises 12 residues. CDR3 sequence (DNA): TGCGCCAGCAGCTTTCGAGGGAGTGAGCAGTTCTTC. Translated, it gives CASSFRGSEQFF.

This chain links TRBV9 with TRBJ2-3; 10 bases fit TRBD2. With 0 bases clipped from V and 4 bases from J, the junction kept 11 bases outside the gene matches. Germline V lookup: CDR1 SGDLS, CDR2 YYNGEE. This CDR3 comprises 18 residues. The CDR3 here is CASSVDPALAGDADTQYF. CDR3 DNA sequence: TGTGCCAGCAGCGTAGACCCCGCGCTAGCGGGAGACGCAGATACGCAGTATTTT. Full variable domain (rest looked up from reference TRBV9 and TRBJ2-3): DSGVTQTPKHLITATGQRVTLRCSPRSGDLSVYWYQQSLDQGLQFLIQYYNGEERAKGNILERFSAQQFPDLHSELNLSSLELGDSALYFCASSVDPALAGDADTQYFGPGTRLTVL.

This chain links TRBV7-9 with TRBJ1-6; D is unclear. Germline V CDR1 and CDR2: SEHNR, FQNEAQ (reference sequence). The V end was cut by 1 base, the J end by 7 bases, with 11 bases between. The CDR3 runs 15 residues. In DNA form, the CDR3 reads TGTGCCAGCAGCTTAGGAGGGTCGGGGAATTCACCCCTCCACTTT. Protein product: CASSLGGSGNSPLHF.

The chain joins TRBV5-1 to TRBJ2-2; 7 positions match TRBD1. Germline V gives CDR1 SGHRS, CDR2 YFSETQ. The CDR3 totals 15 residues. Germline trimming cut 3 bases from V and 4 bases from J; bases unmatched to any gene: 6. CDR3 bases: TGCGCCAGCAGCTCTGGGACAGTGGGCACCGGGGAGCTGTTTTTT. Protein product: CASSSGTVGTGELFF.

CDR3 residues: CSVEGAGSYNEQFF. The CDR3 DNA is TGCAGCGTTGAGGGGGCCGGTTCCTACAATGAGCAGTTCTTC. This chain connects TRBV29-1 to TRBJ2-1; tentatively, D is TRBD1 (6 bases). This CDR3 contains 14 residues. The germline gives CDR1 SQVTM, CDR2 ANQGSEA. V was cut by 3 bases and J by 1 base, with 10 bases left in between.